The T cell receptor beta chain described here comes from a study of long-term antiretroviral therapy in people with HIV. Whole-study findings and limits: Upon ART, diversity increased but remained lower than transplant donor controls.

Every donor had one or more pre-ART and two or more post-ART PBMC samples. This clone was seen just once. Its specificity is not known. Survey-level resolution applied to immunoSEQ assay v3.0. The assay was immunoSEQ multiplex PCR, and TCRdb's table has in-frame clones only and misses some. The sample has 20,000 to 25,000 clones, around 86% seen once. Germline V gives CDR1 SGHTA, CDR2 FQGTGA. The CDR3 runs 15 residues. Trimming took off 5 bases at V and 0 bases at J, with 8 bases between the two ends. The chain joins TRBV7-3 to TRBJ2-6, with D hard to call. The receptor comes from a man aged 40-49 years with HIV. The sample consisted of unsorted PBMCs, taken 0.1 years before starting antiretroviral therapy. The CDR3 here is CASSPRSSGANVLTF. The CDR3 DNA is TGTGCCAGCAGCCCCAGATCCTCTGGGGCCAACGTCCTGACTTTC.